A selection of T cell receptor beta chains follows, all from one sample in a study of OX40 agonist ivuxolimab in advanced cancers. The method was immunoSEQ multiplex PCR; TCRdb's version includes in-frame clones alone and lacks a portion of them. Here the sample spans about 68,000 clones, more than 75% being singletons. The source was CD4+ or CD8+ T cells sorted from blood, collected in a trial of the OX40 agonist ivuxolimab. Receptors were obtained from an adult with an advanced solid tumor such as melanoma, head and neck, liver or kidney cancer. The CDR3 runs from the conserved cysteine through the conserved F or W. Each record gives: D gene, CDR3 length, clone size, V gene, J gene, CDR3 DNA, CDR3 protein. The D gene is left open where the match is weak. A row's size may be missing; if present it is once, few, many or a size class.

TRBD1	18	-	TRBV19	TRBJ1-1	TGTGCCAGTAGTAAATGGACAGGGACGGTTAGCGCCGAAGGTGAAGCTTTCTTT	CASSKWTGTVSAEGEAFF
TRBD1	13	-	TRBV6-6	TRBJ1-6	TGTGCCACCCGCACAGGGGGCAATTCACCCCTCCACTTT	CATRTGGNSPLHF
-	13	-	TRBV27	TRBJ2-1	TGTGCCAGCAGTTTGAAGGAGTACAATGAGCAGTTCTTC	CASSLKEYNEQFF
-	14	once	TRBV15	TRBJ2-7	TGTGCCACCAGCATCCGGGACGGCGCAAACGAGCAGTACTTC	CATSIRDGANEQYF
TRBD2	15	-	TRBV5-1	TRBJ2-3	TGCGCCAGCAGCTTGAGCGGGGGTAGCACAGATACGCAGTATTTT	CASSLSGGSTDTQYF
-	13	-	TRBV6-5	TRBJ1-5	TGTGCCAGCAGGCTGGGGGGCAATCAGCCCCAGCATTTT	CASRLGGNQPQHF
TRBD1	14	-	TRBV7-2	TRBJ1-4	TGTGCCAGCAGCATACCTGGGACAGCCGAAAAACTGTTTTTT	CASSIPGTAEKLFF
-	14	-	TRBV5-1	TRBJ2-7	TGCGCCAGCAGCTTGAGCGACAGCTCCTACGAGCAGTACTTC	CASSLSDSSYEQYF
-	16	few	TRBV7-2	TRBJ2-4	TGTGCCAGCAGCTTACAGGGGAACTTAGCCAAAAACATTCAGTACTTC	CASSLQGNLAKNIQYF
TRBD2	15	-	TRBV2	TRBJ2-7	TGTGCCAGCAGTGAGGTGGGGGGGAGCTCCTACGAGCAGTACTTC	CASSEVGGSSYEQYF
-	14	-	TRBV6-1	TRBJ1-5	TGTGCCAGCAGTCTTGGACAACCCAATCAGCCCCAGCATTTT	CASSLGQPNQPQHF
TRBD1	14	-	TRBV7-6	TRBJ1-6	TGTGCCAGCAGCTACGGACAGGAAAATTCACCCCTCCACTTT	CASSYGQENSPLHF
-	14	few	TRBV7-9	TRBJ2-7	TGTGCCAGCAGCTCACGTCGGACAAGCTCTAAGCAGTACTTC	CASSSRRTSSKQYF
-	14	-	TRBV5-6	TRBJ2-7	TGTGCCAGCAGCTTTGAATTGTATCTCTACGAGCAGTACTTC	CASSFELYLYEQYF
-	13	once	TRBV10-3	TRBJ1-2	TGTGCCAGCCGATCGGACAGCTTTCAAGGCTACACCTTC	CASRSDSFQGYTF
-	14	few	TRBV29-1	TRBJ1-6	TGCAGCGTGGGACCGACCAGGGGAAATTCACCCCTCCACTTT	CSVGPTRGNSPLHF
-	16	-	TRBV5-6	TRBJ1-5	TGTGCCAGCAGCACCACAGACAGGTCCCCCAATCAGCCCCAGCATTTT	CASSTTDRSPNQPQHF
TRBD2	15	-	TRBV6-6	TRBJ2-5	TGTGCCAGCAGTTACCGACTAGCGGGGGGAGAGACCCAGTACTTC	CASSYRLAGGETQYF
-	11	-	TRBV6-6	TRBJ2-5	TGTGCCAGCAGTTGGGGGGAGACCCAGTACTTC	CASSWGETQYF
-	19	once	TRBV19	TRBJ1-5	TGTGCCAGTAGTATAGGGTGGGCGGGGGGACCAGGGAGCAATCAGCCCCAGCATTTT	CASSIGWAGGPGSNQPQHF
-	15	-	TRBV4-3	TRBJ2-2	TGCGCCAGCAGCCTCGGACATTATAACACCGGGGAGCTGTTTTTT	CASSLGHYNTGELFF
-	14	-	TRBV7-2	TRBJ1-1	TGTGCCAGCAGCTTAAGGTGGGAGAACACTGAAGCTTTCTTT	CASSLRWENTEAFF
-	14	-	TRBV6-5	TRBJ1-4	TGTGCCAGCAGCCCCGGAGGCAGTCGCGAAAAACTGTTTTTT	CASSPGGSREKLFF